Following are 8 T cell receptor beta chains from one sample sequenced in a study of patients and donors after allogeneic stem cell transplantation. TCRdb independently ran MiXCR on the RT-PCR reads; one entry per CDR3 protein. The repertoire has some 880,000 distinct CDR3 sequences, 15% to 20% of them found once; the top ten carry around 5.5%. The sequencing input was blood, either unsorted or a sorted T cell fraction (not recorded which). Receptor source: a human donor who was either an allogeneic HSCT recipient or a stem cell or donor lymphocyte infusion donor (not recorded which). It is not recorded whose cells these are; they may come from a transplant donor.

Details on this clonotype: This may stem from a read error, because a much larger clone lies one nucleotide away. The chain joins TRBV12-3 or TRBV12-4 to TRBJ2-5; 7 bases are a match to TRBD1. The CDR3 has 13 amino acids. The CDR3 loop is CASSLTGVETKYF. In DNA form, the CDR3 reads TGTGCCAGCAGTTTAACAGGGGTAGAGACCAAGTACTTC.

In its sample, this clonotype was seen once. CDR3 DNA: TGCGCCAGCACGCACCCAACCGGGACAAACACAGATACGCAGTATTTT. It codes for CASTHPTGTNTDTQYF. The V gene is TRBV5-1, the J gene TRBJ2-3; the D gene is possibly TRBD1 (6 bases). This CDR3 region has 16 residues. Deletions cut 6 bases from V and 2 bases from J, with 19 bases between. From germline, CDR1 is SGHRS and CDR2 YFSETQ.

This clonotype was seen at least ten times. The rearrangement links TRBV20-1 to TRBJ1-2; no firm D call. The CDR3 is 12 residues long. Per the germline V gene, CDR1 is DFQATT and CDR2 is SNEGSKA (reference sequence). The CDR3 bases are TGCATCGCTAAACTCCAGAACTATGGCTACACCTTC. The encoded protein is CIAKLQNYGYTF.

The sample holds a few counts of this clonotype. The CDR3 bases are TGTGCCTGGAGTGTACGAGCGGGGAACACAGATACGCAGTATTTT. It encodes CAWSVRAGNTDTQYF. The rearrangement uses TRBV30 and TRBJ2-3; 7 bases match TRBD2. CDR3 size: 15 residues. V gave up 0 bases and J gave up 2 bases; unmatched junction bases: 5. Germline V CDR1 and CDR2: GTSNPN, SVGIG (reference sequence).

This clonotype was detected only a few times. The chain links TRBV7-3 to TRBJ1-2; D call uncertain. V lost 2 bases to trimming and J lost 3 bases, with 13 bases between them. Germline V gene lookup returns CDR1 SGHTA and CDR2 FQGTGA. The CDR3 has 15 amino acids. The CDR3 reads CASSLGGPGDYGYTF. The CDR3 nucleotides are TGTGCCAGCAGCTTAGGAGGGCCGGGAGACTATGGCTACACCTTC.

Comments on this clonotype: The junction departs from germline at one end; a sequencing error may be responsible. This rearrangement joins TRBV18 to TRBJ2-1; weak D call: TRBD1 (6 bases). CDR3 length: 13 residues. Germline assignment: CDR1 KGHSH and CDR2 LQKENI. CDR3 nucleotides: TGTGCCAGCTCACCGACCACCGCACAGGACAGCCGCTTC. It yields the protein CASSPTTAQDSRF.

This clonotype was recorded a few times. The chain recombines TRBV20-1 with TRBJ1-1; 8 positions agree with TRBD1. Germline lookup yields CDR1 DFQATT and CDR2 SNEGSKA (reference sequence). V was pared by 5 bases and J by 4 bases, with 3 bases of the junction left unmatched. CDR3 size: 12 residues. The CDR3 loop is CSALGQGTEAFF. The CDR3 coding sequence is TGCAGTGCTCTCGGACAGGGCACTGAAGCTTTCTTT.

This clonotype occurred many times. The V gene is TRBV18, the J gene TRBJ1-1, with 7 bases lining up with TRBD1. The J segment lost 10 bases and the V segment lost 4 bases, leaving 3 bases of the junction unmatched. The CDR3 is 11 residues long. The V gene's germline CDR1 is KGHSH and CDR2 LQKENI. The chain's CDR3 is CASSRQGRAFF. In nucleotides, the CDR3 is TGTGCCAGCTCACGACAGGGACGAGCTTTCTTT.